The 13 T cell receptor beta chains below come from one sample, sequenced in a study of identical twins. TCRdb re-analysed the 5' RACE reads in MiXCR, keeping a single row per CDR3 protein. The sample contains about 280,000 distinct CDR3 sequences, more than 6.5% of which appear only once. These data were also reused for a study on yellow fever vaccine responses in identical twins.

Sequenced input: memory (CD45RO+) T cells sorted from blood. These receptors were collected from a woman under 30 in good health.

This clonotype has a count of ten or more. The chain is built from TRBV12-3 or TRBV12-4 and TRBJ2-5; 7 positions agree with TRBD1. V shed 6 bases, J shed 5 bases, and the junction held 6 bases outside the gene matches. This CDR3 is 13 amino acids long. The CDR3 protein is CASRSTGKETQYF. The DNA for the CDR3 is TGTGCCAGCAGATCGACAGGGAAGGAGACCCAGTACTTC.

About this clonotype: Without the conserved terminal phenylalanine or tryptophan, this CDR3 likely stems from a read error. The chain recombines TRBV11-1 with TRBJ2-6; 9 bases are a match to TRBD1. Germline V gene lookup returns CDR1 SGHAT and CDR2 FQDESV (reference sequence). J gave up 0 bases and V 0 bases, and 9 bases lay outside the gene matches. This CDR3 region has 20 residues. DNA for the CDR3: TGTGCCAGCAGCTTAGCGGCGGGACAGGGTAGAACCTCTGGGGCCAACGTCCTGACTTCC. Translation gives CASSLAAGQGRTSGANVLTS.

As to this clonotype: The junction shows a germline mismatch at one end, possibly a read error. The J gene is TRBJ2-5, the V gene TRBV20-1; 10 bases are a match to TRBD2. The germline V gene encodes CDR1 DFQATT and CDR2 SNEGSKA (reference sequence). The CDR3 loop spans 17 amino acids. The CDR3 spells CCARSLAGAKNQETQYF. The CDR3 DNA reads TGCTGTGCTAGGTCCCTAGCGGGGGCGAAGAACCAAGAGACCCAGTACTTC.

The chain is built from TRBV12-3 or TRBV12-4 and TRBJ2-5; D uncertain. CDR3 size: 13 residues. Trimming removed 2 bases at V and 3 bases at J, with 7 bases between. Written as DNA, the CDR3 is TGTGCCAGCAGTTTAAGCTGGAAAGAGACCCAGTACTTC. This codes for CASSLSWKETQYF.

The V and J genes are TRBV28 and TRBJ1-5, with TRBD1 matching over 7 bases. Looked up from germline, CDR1 is MDHEN and CDR2 is SYDVKM. The trim removed 3 bases at V and 5 bases at J, leaving 7 bases unmatched. CDR3 length: 15 amino acids. In nucleotides, the CDR3 is TGTGCCAGCAGTTTGTTAGGGACAGACTATCAGCCCCAGCATTTT. Translating gives CASSLLGTDYQPQHF.

Only a few counts were recorded for this clonotype. The chain recombines TRBV4-1 with TRBJ2-7; no clear D gene. The CDR3 is 13 residues long. V lost 4 bases, J lost 9 bases, and 16 bases lay in between. Germline CDR1 reads MGHRA; CDR2 reads YSYEKL. The CDR3 bases are TGCGCCAGCAGCCGAACTCGGAGTGATGTGCAGTACTTC. This sequence encodes CASSRTRSDVQYF.

This clonotype showed up just a few times. The J gene is TRBJ2-7, the V gene TRBV28, with 9 bases aligning to TRBD1. After removal of 3 bases from V and 2 bases from J, the junction contained 2 bases not matched to a gene. Germline V gene lookup returns CDR1 MDHEN and CDR2 SYDVKM. This CDR3 has 14 amino acids. The DNA of the CDR3 is TGTGCCAGCAGTTTGTGGGACAGGGCCTACGAGCAGTACTTC. Its translation: CASSLWDRAYEQYF.

This clonotype has only a few counts. This chain joins TRBV14 and TRBJ2-2; unclear D gene. This CDR3 has 13 residues. Germline assignment: CDR1 SGHDN and CDR2 FVKESK. V lost 4 bases and J 6 bases, leaving 9 bases between the germline ends. In DNA, the CDR3 is TGTGCCAGCAGCCTTACAGATCCCGGGGAGCTGTTTTTT. Protein product: CASSLTDPGELFF.

In this sample, this clonotype turned up many times. The V gene is TRBV10-3, the J gene TRBJ2-3; D perhaps matches TRBD1 (5 bases). The V gene lost 4 bases and the J gene lost 4 bases, with 15 bases spanning the gap. From germline, CDR1 is ENHRY and CDR2 SYGVKD. The CDR3 is made up of 15 amino acids. CDR3: CAISVQGSRADTQYF. CDR3 coding DNA: TGTGCCATCAGTGTCCAGGGAAGTAGGGCAGATACGCAGTATTTT.

This clonotype has only a few counts. The gene calls are TRBV29-1 and TRBJ1-1; D uncertain. CDR1 and CDR2 from the germline V gene are SQVTM and ANQGSEA. The V end lost 7 bases, the J end lost 5 bases, and 8 bases lay between the germline ends. The CDR3 totals 10 residues. The CDR3: CSAETTEAFF. The DNA of the CDR3 is TGCAGCGCCGAGACGACTGAAGCTTTCTTT.

This clonotype was observed at least ten times. The chain combines TRBV20-1 with TRBJ2-5, with TRBD1 matching 7 bases. The junction had 5 bases not matched to a gene; V was cut back by 3 bases and J by 1 base. Germline CDR1 is DFQATT and CDR2 is SNEGSKA (reference sequence). The CDR3 runs 14 residues. The CDR3 sequence is CSARGRDSQETQYF. CDR3 in DNA: TGCAGTGCTAGGGGCCGGGACAGCCAAGAGACCCAGTACTTC.

The sample holds many counts of this clonotype. The chain has TRBV6-1 and TRBJ2-5; 8 bases fit TRBD2. The CDR3 sequence is 15 residues long. Germline CDR1 reads MNHNS; CDR2 reads SASEGT. J was trimmed by 5 bases and V by 4 bases; bases with no gene match: 9. DNA for the CDR3: TGTGCCAGCAGTGGACCGGGACTAGAAATGGAGACCCAGTACTTC. This translates into CASSGPGLEMETQYF.

This clonotype was counted ten times or more. The rearrangement links TRBV5-1 to TRBJ2-7; 7 bases fit TRBD1. The V and J ends lost 4 bases and 0 bases, in that order; junction bases with no gene match: 10. CDR3 length: 16 residues. Germline CDR1 and CDR2: SGHRS and YFSETQ. The CDR3 region is CASSPGGYRGSYEQYF. CDR3 sequence (DNA): TGCGCCAGCAGCCCTGGTGGATACAGGGGCTCCTACGAGCAGTACTTC.